These 3 T cell receptor beta chains were sequenced from one sample in a study of blood T cell repertoires in COVID-19. The method was immunoSEQ multiplex PCR; TCRdb's version includes in-frame clones alone and lacks a portion of them. Of 150,000 to 250,000 clones listed, approximately 82% are singletons. Sequencing used peripheral blood. These receptors were obtained from a human donor with acute or convalescent COVID-19. The donor label of this sample is uncertain.

The gene calls are TRBV10-3 and TRBJ2-1; 9 nucleotides align to TRBD1. The V and J ends lost 11 bases and 5 bases, in that order; junction bases with no gene match: 7. In germline, CDR1 is ENHRY, CDR2 SYGVKD. CDR3 length: 13 amino acids. CDR3 DNA: TGTGCCGGGCGGACAGGGGAACACAATGAGCAGTTCTTC. Amino acid sequence: CAGRTGEHNEQFF.

This chain links TRBV9 with TRBJ2-5; D perhaps matches TRBD2 (6 bases). Germline values: CDR1 SGDLS, CDR2 YYNGEE. V lost 3 bases and J 1 base, leaving 10 bases between the germline ends. The CDR3 extends over 14 amino acids. The chain's CDR3 is CASSAGDFQETQYF. The CDR3 DNA reads TGTGCCAGCAGCGCCGGGGACTTCCAAGAGACCCAGTACTTC.

The rearrangement joins TRBV19 to TRBJ2-1; TRBD2 matches at 16 bases. The V segment lost 4 bases and the J segment 8 bases; nucleotides outside the gene matches: 2. The CDR3 has 15 amino acids. CDR1 is LNHDA, CDR2 SQIVND, per germline (reference sequence). The CDR3 loop is CASSTGLAGGDEQFF. CDR3 DNA sequence: TGTGCCAGTAGTACGGGACTAGCGGGAGGGGATGAGCAGTTCTTC.